The clone carrying this T cell receptor (beta chain) was detected only a few times. Its specificity is not known. This record comes from a study of beta chain features in type 1 diabetes. Of the isolated RNA, all was reverse transcribed, and so the sequenced material was expressed TCRB transcripts. Using immunoSEQ multiplex PCR, the repertoire was profiled, and TCRdb retains in-frame clones only, with some absent. The table shows under 300,000 clones, with 20% occurring only once. Overall study results and limits: Moderate but significant shortening of TCRB CDR3s was recorded in all four CD4+ subsets from Type 1 diabetes patients.

Germline CDR1 reads MNHEY; CDR2 reads SMNVEV (reference sequence). The length of the CDR3 is 13 residues. V shed 11 bases and J shed 4 bases, with 12 bases lying between them. This chain joins TRBV27 and TRBJ2-6; TRBD2 is a possible D gene (5 bases). Specimen: naive CD4+ T cells from blood. The clonotype originates from a woman in her thirties or forties with type 1 diabetes. Here the CDR3 reads CAARGSGANVLTF. In nucleotides, the CDR3 is TGTGCCGCAAGAGGGTCAGGGGCCAACGTCCTGACTTTC.